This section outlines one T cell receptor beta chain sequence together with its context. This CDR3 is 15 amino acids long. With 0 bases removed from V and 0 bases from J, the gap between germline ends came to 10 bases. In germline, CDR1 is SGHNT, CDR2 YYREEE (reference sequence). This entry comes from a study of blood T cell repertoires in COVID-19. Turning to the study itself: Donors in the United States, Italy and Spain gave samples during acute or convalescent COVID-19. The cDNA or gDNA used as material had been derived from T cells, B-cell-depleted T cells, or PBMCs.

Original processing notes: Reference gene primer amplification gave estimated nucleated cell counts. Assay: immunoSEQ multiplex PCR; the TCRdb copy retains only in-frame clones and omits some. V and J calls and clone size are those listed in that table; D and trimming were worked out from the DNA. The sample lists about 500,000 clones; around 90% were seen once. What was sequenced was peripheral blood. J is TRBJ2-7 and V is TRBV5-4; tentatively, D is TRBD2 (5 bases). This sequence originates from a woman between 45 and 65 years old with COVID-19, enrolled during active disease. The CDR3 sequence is CASSLDVGSSYEQYF. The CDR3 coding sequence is TGTGCCAGCAGCTTGGACGTGGGGAGCTCCTACGAGCAGTACTTC. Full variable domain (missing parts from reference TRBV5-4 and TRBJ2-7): ETGVTQSPTHLIKTRGQQVTLRCSSQSGHNTVSWYQQALGQGPQFIFQYYREEENGRGNFPPRFSGLQFPNYSSELNVNALELDDSALYLCASSLDVGSSYEQYFGPGTRLTVT.